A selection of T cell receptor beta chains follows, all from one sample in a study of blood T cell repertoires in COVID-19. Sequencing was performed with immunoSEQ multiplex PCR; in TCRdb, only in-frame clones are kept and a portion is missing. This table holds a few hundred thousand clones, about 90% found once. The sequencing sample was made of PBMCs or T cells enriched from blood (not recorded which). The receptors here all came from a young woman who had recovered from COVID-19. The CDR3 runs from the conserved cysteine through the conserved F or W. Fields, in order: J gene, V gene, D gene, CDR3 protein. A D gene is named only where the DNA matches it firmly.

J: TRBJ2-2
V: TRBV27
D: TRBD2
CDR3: CASNYAGAGELFF

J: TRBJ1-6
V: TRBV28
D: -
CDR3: CASNREHYNSPLHF

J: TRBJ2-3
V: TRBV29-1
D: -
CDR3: CSTDTSIGDTQYF

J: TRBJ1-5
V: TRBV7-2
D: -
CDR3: CASSPNTGYQPQHF

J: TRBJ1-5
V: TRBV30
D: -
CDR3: CAWSVQGVGPQHF

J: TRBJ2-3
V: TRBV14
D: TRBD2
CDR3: CASSQASSGGTDTQYF

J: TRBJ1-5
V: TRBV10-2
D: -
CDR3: CASSETRVGQPQHF

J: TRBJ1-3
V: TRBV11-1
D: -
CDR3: CASSSRSPSSGNTIYF

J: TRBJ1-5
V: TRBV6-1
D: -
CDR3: CASSERRDQPQHF

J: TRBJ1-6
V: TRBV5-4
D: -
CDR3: CASSLGTGSPLHF

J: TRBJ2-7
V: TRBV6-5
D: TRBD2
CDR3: CASSSFGRGYEQYF

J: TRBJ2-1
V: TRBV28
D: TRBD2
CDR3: CASSLSASGRGYNEQFF

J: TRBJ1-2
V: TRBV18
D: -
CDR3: CASSPLGVANYGYTF

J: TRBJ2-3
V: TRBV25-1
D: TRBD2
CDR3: CASSEAGESTDTQYF

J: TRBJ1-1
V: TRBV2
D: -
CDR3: CARSGGGGNTEAFF

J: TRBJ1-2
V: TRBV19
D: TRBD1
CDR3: CASSDLTGANYGYTF

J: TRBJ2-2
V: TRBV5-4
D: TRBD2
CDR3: CASSSGTRANTGELFF

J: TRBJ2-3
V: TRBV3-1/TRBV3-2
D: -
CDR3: CASSPGTLGTDTQYF

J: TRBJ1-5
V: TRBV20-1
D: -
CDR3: CSASGGGGNQPQHF

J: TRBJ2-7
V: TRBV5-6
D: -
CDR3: CASSLALAVYEQYF

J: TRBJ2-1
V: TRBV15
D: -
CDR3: CATSREPDNNEQFF

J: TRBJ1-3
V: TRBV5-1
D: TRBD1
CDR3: CASSLGTGGNTIYF

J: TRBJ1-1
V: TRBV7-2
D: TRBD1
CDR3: CASSPDRVTEAFF

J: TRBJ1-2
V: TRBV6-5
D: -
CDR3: CASRATGSHGYTF

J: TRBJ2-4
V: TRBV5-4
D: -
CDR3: CASSPRGKLAKNIQYF

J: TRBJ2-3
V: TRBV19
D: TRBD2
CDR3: CASSIELAGSTDTQYF

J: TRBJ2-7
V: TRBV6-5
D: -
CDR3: CASSYDGSDEQYF

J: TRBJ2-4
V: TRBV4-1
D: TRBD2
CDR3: CASSQGVQRGLAKNIQYF

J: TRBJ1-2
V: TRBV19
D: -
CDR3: CASSIPTGSYGYTF

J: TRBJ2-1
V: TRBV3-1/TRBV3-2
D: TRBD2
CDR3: CASSQGPSGGYNEQFF

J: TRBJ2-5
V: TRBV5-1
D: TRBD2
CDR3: CASSLDSGETQYF

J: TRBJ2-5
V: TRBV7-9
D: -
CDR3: CASSLPEKETQYF

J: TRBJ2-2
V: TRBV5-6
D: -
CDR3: CASSLLLSTGELFF

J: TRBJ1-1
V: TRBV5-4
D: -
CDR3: CASSPTQGLQMNTEAFF

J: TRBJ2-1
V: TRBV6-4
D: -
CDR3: CASSAEADSYNEQFF

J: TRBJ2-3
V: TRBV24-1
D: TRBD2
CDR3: CATRDSLAGDTQYF

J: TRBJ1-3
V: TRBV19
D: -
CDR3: CASSPQRGNTIYF

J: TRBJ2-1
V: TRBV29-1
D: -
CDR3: CSGTYRSGQFF

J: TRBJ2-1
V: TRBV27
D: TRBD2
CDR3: CASSLGSGRVNEQFF

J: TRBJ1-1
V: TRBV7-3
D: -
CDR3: CASSLRGVVAFF

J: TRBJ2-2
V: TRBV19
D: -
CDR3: CASDSTNTGELFF

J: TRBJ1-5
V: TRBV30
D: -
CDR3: CAWSVEGVRNQPQHF

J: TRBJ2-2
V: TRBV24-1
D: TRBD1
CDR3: CATSRGQDTGELFF

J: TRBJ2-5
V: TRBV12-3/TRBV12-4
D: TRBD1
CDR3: CASSDRGRETQYF

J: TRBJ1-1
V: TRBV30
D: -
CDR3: CAWTTALNTEAFF

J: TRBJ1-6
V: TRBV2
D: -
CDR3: CASGRGGAYNSPLHF

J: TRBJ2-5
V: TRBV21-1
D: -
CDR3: CASSKWTRSLETQYF

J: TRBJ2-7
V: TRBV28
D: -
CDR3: CASSLLRAHQYF

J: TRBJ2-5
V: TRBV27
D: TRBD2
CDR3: CASSQGTSGAETQYF

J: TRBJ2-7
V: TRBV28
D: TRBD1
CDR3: CASSLQQGIYEQYF

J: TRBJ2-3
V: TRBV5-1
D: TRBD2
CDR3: CASSRSGVTTDTQYF